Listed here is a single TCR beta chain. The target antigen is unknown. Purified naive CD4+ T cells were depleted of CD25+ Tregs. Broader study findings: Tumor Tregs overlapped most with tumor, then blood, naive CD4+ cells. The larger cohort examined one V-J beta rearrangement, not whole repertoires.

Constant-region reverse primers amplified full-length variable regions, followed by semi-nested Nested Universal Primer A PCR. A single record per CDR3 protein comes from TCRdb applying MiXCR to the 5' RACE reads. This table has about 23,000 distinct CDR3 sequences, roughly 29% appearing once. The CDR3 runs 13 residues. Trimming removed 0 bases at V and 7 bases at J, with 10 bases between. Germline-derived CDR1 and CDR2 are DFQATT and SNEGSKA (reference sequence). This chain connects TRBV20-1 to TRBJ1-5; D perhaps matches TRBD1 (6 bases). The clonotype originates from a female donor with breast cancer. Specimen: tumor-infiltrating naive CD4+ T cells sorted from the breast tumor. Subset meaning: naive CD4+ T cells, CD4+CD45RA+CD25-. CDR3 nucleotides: TGCAGTGCTAGAGAGGACAGCCGGCAGCCCCAGCATTTT. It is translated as CSAREDSRQPQHF.